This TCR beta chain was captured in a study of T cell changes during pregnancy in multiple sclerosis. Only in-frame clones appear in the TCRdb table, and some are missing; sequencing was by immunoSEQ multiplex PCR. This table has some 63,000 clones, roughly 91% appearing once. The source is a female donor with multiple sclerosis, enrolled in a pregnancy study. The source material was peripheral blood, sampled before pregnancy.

CDR3 DNA: TGTGCCAGCAGTCCAACCGGGACAGGGAATCAGCCCCAGCATTTT. This translates into CASSPTGTGNQPQHF. The chain is built from TRBV28 and TRBJ1-5; 9 bases match TRBD1. This CDR3 has 15 amino acids. With 5 bases clipped from V and 4 bases from J, the junction kept 6 bases outside the gene matches. Germline V CDR1 and CDR2: MDHEN, SYDVKM.